Below are 19 T cell receptor beta chains sequenced from a single sample in a study of tumor and adjacent non-tumor tissue in lung cancer. The library came from three nested PCR rounds adapted from ARM-PCR protocols. MiXCR was run by TCRdb on the multiplex PCR reads, yielding one entry per CDR3 protein. The sample consists of under 100,000 distinct CDR3 sequences, about three fifths of them appearing once. The template was RNA from unsorted bulk tissue. The sample comprised lung tumor tissue. The receptor set was obtained from a man aged 65 to 79 with non-small cell lung cancer.

Concerning this clonotype itself: Here the CDR3 omits its conserved ending phenylalanine or tryptophan, so a read error is the likely source. The chain couples TRBV11-3 to TRBJ2-3; D not certain. The length of the CDR3 is 15 residues. Trimming removed 1 base from V and 3 bases from J, with 11 bases in between. Germline CDR1 reads SGHNT; CDR2 reads YENEEA. CDR3: CASSLGTVPTDTQYY. The CDR3 DNA reads TGTGCCAGCAGCTTAGGGACCGTCCCGACAGATACGCAGTATTAT.

The sample holds one count of this clonotype. One end of the junction is discordant with germline, which a read error may explain. This CDR3 is CANSVQGGDEQFF. The CDR3 region has the DNA TGTGCCAACAGCGTCCAGGGGGGGGATGAGCAGTTCTTC. V gene TRBV11-2 combines with J gene TRBJ2-1; the D call may be TRBD1 or TRBD2 (7 bases each). Germline V gives CDR1 SGHAT, CDR2 FQNNGV. The CDR3 is 13 amino acids.

The chain combines TRBV7-9 with TRBJ2-2; tentatively, D is TRBD1 (5 bases). Germline V gene sequence: CDR1 SEHNR, CDR2 FQNEAQ (reference sequence). The CDR3 extends over 12 amino acids. CDR3 residues: CVSGARTGELFF. As DNA, the CDR3 is TGTGTCAGTGGGGCCCGCACCGGGGAGCTGTTTTTT.

In the case of this clonotype: The junction and the germline gene differ at one end; a read error may be behind it. The chain uses TRBV5-5 and TRBJ2-5; TRBD2 is a possible D gene (5 bases). CDR3 length equals 12 residues. From germline, CDR1 is SGHKS and CDR2 YYEKEE (reference sequence). The CDR3 DNA sequence: TGTGCCTGCAGCGGTTCCGCGAGGGCCCAGTATTTC. Translating gives CACSGSARAQYF.

This clonotype came up a few times. A much larger clone lies one base from this, so it may be a read error. J is TRBJ2-3 and V is TRBV12-3 or TRBV12-4; 10 bases map to TRBD2. CDR3 size: 15 residues. CDR3 nucleotide sequence: TGTGCCAGCAGTTCGGGACTAGCGCGCACAGTTACGCAGTATTTT. Protein: CASSSGLARTVTQYF.

This clonotype is deemed medium-sized. The V call is TRBV11-2, the J call TRBJ2-2, with D perhaps matching TRBD2 (5 bases). The CDR3 runs 14 residues. From germline, CDR1 is SGHAT and CDR2 FQNNGV. V lost 3 bases and J lost 4, with 9 bases in between. CDR3 sequence reads: CASSFPGSTGELFF. The CDR3 DNA reads as TGTGCCAGCAGCTTCCCGGGGAGCACCGGGGAGCTGTTTTTT.

On this clonotype itself: A much larger clonotype is one base distant, so this may be a read error. The chain recombines TRBV6-5 with TRBJ1-5; D is possibly TRBD1 (5 bases). Germline loops: CDR1 MNHEY, CDR2 SVGAGI. The CDR3 extends over 15 amino acids. CDR3 DNA sequence: TGTGCCATCAGTTACGCGGGGGGATCCAATCAGCCCCAGCATTTT. Protein product: CAISYAGGSNQPQHF.

On this clonotype: A read error is possible here, since a much larger clone lies one base away. The chain recombines TRBV29-1 with TRBJ2-1, with D uncertain. CDR3 length equals 14 residues. Deletions cut 4 bases from V and 2 bases from J, with 12 bases between. Germline-derived CDR1 and CDR2 are SQVTM and ANQGSEA. This CDR3 reads CSVGMSGPYNEQFF. CDR3 bases: TGCAGCGTTGGAATGTCGGGTCCCTACAATGAGCAGTTCTTC.

This clonotype was seen a single time. With a much larger clone just one base away, this may be a read error. This chain joins TRBV5-4 and TRBJ2-1; perhaps TRBD1 as D (6 bases). The CDR3 totals 14 residues. The germline V gene encodes CDR1 SGHNT and CDR2 YYREEE (reference sequence). The CDR3 coding sequence is TGTGCCAGCAGCTTGAGGGGGTCCTACAATGTGCAGTTCTTC. Translated: CASSLRGSYNVQFF.

To note about this clonotype: The junction does not match germline at one end; this may be a read error. The rearrangement links TRBV4-2 to TRBJ2-7, with D possibly TRBD2 on 5 matching bases. Germline V gives CDR1 LGHNA, CDR2 YNFKEQ. The CDR3 is 15 amino acids. In DNA, the CDR3 is TGTGCCTGCAGCCAAGTGTCAAGCGGACCCTACGAGCAATACTTC. Amino acid sequence: CACSQVSSGPYEQYF.

As for this clonotype: Just one base apart from a much larger clone, this may be a read error. The chain is built from TRBV20-1 and TRBJ2-1; D is undetermined. Per the germline V gene, CDR1 is DFQATT and CDR2 is SNEGSKA (reference sequence). The germline V and J ends were trimmed by 8 bases and 8 bases, with 16 bases remaining between them. The CDR3 is 12 amino acids. The CDR3 nucleotides read TGCAGTACTGAGTCGCCTTCGGATGAGCAGTTCTTC. It yields the protein CSTESPSDEQFF.

This clonotype has ten or more counts. The chain couples TRBV7-8 to TRBJ2-1; D possibly corresponds to TRBD2 (6 bases). Trimming stripped 5 bases from V and 8 bases from J, with 19 bases between. CDR3 length: 15 residues. Germline CDR1 SGHVS, CDR2 FQNEAQ. The CDR3 region has the DNA TGTGCCAGCAGCCCCCTGCGGGAATTTATAGATGAGCAGTTCTTC. This translates into CASSPLREFIDEQFF.

To note about this clonotype: Mismatch with germline at one junction end may stem from a read error. The chain is built from TRBV11-2 and TRBJ1-3, with 8 bases that match TRBD1. Germline V gene data show CDR1 as SGHAT and CDR2 as FQNNGV. The CDR3 contains 16 residues. The CDR3 DNA sequence: TGTGTCAGCAGCCCTCTCCGCCAGGGGGCCGAAAACACCATTTATTTT. It encodes CVSSPLRQGAENTIYF.

Worth noting for this clonotype: The junction does not match germline at one end; this may be a read error. The V and J genes are TRBV20-1 and TRBJ2-7, with unresolved D. Germline CDR1 is DFQATT and CDR2 is SNEGSKA (reference sequence). The CDR3 totals 13 residues. CDR3 loop: CSSSKTAFGEQYF. As DNA, the CDR3 is TGCAGTTCTAGTAAGACGGCTTTTGGCGAGCAGTACTTC.

Concerning this clonotype itself: The junction shows a germline mismatch at one end, possibly a read error. The chain employs TRBV11-2 and TRBJ2-3, with D possibly matching TRBD2 (5 bases). This CDR3 region has 14 residues. The germline V gene has CDR1 SGHAT and CDR2 FQNNGV. The CDR3 sequence is CASNLGWRADTQYF. The CDR3 DNA reads as TGTGCCAGCAACTTAGGTTGGCGGGCAGATACGCAGTATTTT.

The chain carries TRBV6-2 or TRBV6-3 and TRBJ2-5; maybe TRBD1 (5 bases). The CDR3 consists of 12 residues. Germline V gene data show CDR1 as MNHEY and CDR2 as SVGEGT. Trimming removed 9 bases from V and 1 base from J, with 9 bases in between. CDR3 protein: CASMDIQETQYF. CDR3 bases: TGTGCCAGTATGGACATCCAAGAGACCCAGTACTTC.

This clonotype came up once. One junction end disagrees with the germline gene, perhaps due to a read error. V gene TRBV5-1 combines with J gene TRBJ2-1; 10 bases are a match to TRBD2. CDR3 length: 15 amino acids. Germline V CDR1 and CDR2: SGHRS, YFSETQ. The CDR3 sequence is CASSLDLAGVVEQFF. CDR3 in DNA: TGCGCCAGCAGTTTGGATCTAGCGGGGGTCGTAGAGCAGTTCTTC.

About this clonotype itself: This may be a read error, as it is one base from a much larger clone. The chain combines TRBV6-1 with TRBJ2-7, with D maybe TRBD1 (6 bases). Germline V lookup: CDR1 MNHNS, CDR2 SASEGT. The CDR3 runs 13 residues. The CDR3 DNA follows: TGTGCCAGCAGTCGACAGGCTGCCTACGAGCGGTACTTC. Its protein product is CASSRQAAYERYF.

This rearrangement joins TRBV30 to TRBJ1-3, with unresolved D. CDR1 and CDR2 from the germline V gene are GTSNPN and SVGIG (reference sequence). The CDR3 is made up of 14 amino acids. Trimming shortened V by 1 base and J by 2 bases, and 9 bases separated the two germline ends. CDR3 loop: CAWSGSVPGNTIYF. The DNA of the CDR3 is TGTGCCTGGAGTGGGTCTGTCCCTGGAAACACCATATATTTT.